The entry below gives a single T cell receptor (beta chain) sequence along with its context. Naive-designated CD8 cells lacked CD45RO, were positively enriched for CCR7, and omitted terminally differentiated effector memory CD45RA+ cells. Assay: immunoSEQ multiplex PCR; the TCRdb copy retains only in-frame clones and omits some. The sample has about 2 million clones, around 96% seen once. Germline V gene sequence: CDR1 MNHEY, CDR2 SMNVEV (reference sequence). The CDR3 is made up of 17 amino acids. V was pared by 0 bases and J by 0 bases, with 12 bases between. This sample was included in a study of shared clonotypes between healthy human individuals.

The source of this sequence is a man younger than 30 in good health. J is TRBJ1-5 and V is TRBV27; no reliable D call. The sequenced material came from naive CD8+ T cells sorted from blood. The CDR3 bases are TGTGCCAGCAGTTTATCCCCGGCAGGACCTAGCAATCAGCCCCAGCATTTT. Encoded protein: CASSLSPAGPSNQPQHF.